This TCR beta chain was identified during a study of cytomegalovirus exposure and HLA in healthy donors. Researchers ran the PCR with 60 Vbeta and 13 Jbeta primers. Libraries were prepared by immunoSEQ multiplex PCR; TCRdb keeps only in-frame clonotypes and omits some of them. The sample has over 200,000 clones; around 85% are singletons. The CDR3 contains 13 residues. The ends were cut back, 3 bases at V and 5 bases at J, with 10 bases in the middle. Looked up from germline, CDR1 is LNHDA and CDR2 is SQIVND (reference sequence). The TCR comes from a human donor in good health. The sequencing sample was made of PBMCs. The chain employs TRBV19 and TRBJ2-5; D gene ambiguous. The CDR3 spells CASSMIDGETQYF. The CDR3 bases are TGTGCCAGTAGTATGATAGACGGGGAGACCCAGTACTTC.